This paragraph reports one TCR beta chain. What it binds is unknown. Germline V gives CDR1 SGHAT, CDR2 FQNNGV. CDR3 length: 16 residues. Trimming took off 4 bases at V and 4 bases at J, with 17 bases between the two ends. The record originates from a study of cytomegalovirus exposure and HLA in healthy donors. Overall study results and limits: The study designated around 150 TCR beta chains cytomegalovirus-associated. Being productive about 90% or about 30% of the time was typical of most TCR beta V segments in an earlier analysis.

Both 60 Vbeta primers and 13 Jbeta primers went into the PCR. The assay was immunoSEQ multiplex PCR, and TCRdb's table has in-frame clones only and misses some. Among some 110,000 clones listed, roughly four fifths were seen once. The V gene is TRBV11-2, the J gene TRBJ2-1; perhaps TRBD2 as D (6 bases). The clonotype originates from a man between 50 and 59 years old in good health and CMV-seronegative. Sequencing was done on a sample of PBMCs. The CDR3 here is CASSSPGRGLYNEQFF. Written as DNA, the CDR3 is TGTGCCAGCAGCTCTCCCGGCCGGGGACTTTACAATGAGCAGTTCTTC.